These T cell receptor beta chains were read from a single sample in a study of follicular helper T cells after annual influenza vaccination. TCRdb's table, derived via immunoSEQ multiplex PCR, lists solely in-frame clones and lacks some. The sample includes 12,000 or so clones, more than 75% of them seen just once. The sequenced sample was CXCR5+ CD38- circulating T follicular helper cells from blood, obtained on the day of influenza vaccination. These receptors were collected from an adult who received the influenza vaccine. CDR3s include the opening cysteine and the closing phenylalanine or tryptophan. The D gene is left open where the match is weak. A row's size may be missing; if present it is once, few, many or a size class.

>NA|TRBJ1-1|TRBV4-1|NA
TGCGCCAGCAGCCAAGAGTCGGGCCGGAGTATGAACACTGAAGCTTTCTTT
CASSQESGRSMNTEAFF
>NA|TRBJ1-3|TRBV6-6|NA
TGTGCCAGCAGTTACACTACAGGCTCTGGAAACACCATATATTTT
CASSYTTGSGNTIYF
>NA|TRBJ2-7|TRBV18|NA
TGTGCCAGCTCACCACCGTCGGCAGGGAGGTACGAGCAGTACTTC
CASSPPSAGRYEQYF
>TRBD1|TRBJ1-1|TRBV5-4|NA
TGTGCCAGCAGCAAAGGACAGGGGCGCACTGAAGCTTTCTTT
CASSKGQGRTEAFF
>TRBD1|TRBJ1-2|TRBV7-2|few
TGTGCCAGCAGCTCGGACAGGGGAATAGGCTACACCTTC
CASSSDRGIGYTF
>NA|TRBJ2-3|TRBV5-1|NA
TGCGCCAGCAGGTTAGCGGACCTCACAGATACGCAGTATTTT
CASRLADLTDTQYF
>NA|TRBJ1-1|TRBV19|few
TGTGCCAGTAGTATATCGGTGACTTCCACTGAAGCTTTCTTT
CASSISVTSTEAFF
>NA|TRBJ2-3|TRBV7-2|NA
TGTGCCAGCAGCCAGAGGAGGACAGATACGCAGTATTTT
CASSQRRTDTQYF
>NA|TRBJ1-6|TRBV7-3|NA
TGTGCCAGCAGCTTATCTGGGCAGGGCAACTCACCCCTCCACTTT
CASSLSGQGNSPLHF
>NA|TRBJ2-5|TRBV2|NA
TGTGCCAGCAGTTTGACTAGAGAAGAGACCCAGTACTTC
CASSLTREETQYF
>NA|TRBJ2-1|TRBV7-9|NA
TGTGCCAGCAGCGTTAATTCCGAGAATGAGCAGTTCTTC
CASSVNSENEQFF
>TRBD1|TRBJ1-6|TRBV7-9|NA
TGTGCCAGCAGCTCCACAGGGGATTCACCCCTCCACTTT
CASSSTGDSPLHF
>NA|TRBJ1-2|TRBV7-9|NA
TGTGCCAGCAGCTTAAACACGAACATCTATGGCTACACCTTC
CASSLNTNIYGYTF
>TRBD1|TRBJ2-4|TRBV4-3|NA
TGCGCCAGCAGCCAAGAAGGGCGGACAGGCTCTCTAGCCAAAAACATTCAGTACTTC
CASSQEGRTGSLAKNIQYF
>NA|TRBJ2-1|TRBV9|NA
TGTGCCAGCAGCACCCAAACAGGGAGAAGCTCCTACAATGAGCAGTTCTTC
CASSTQTGRSSYNEQFF
>TRBD2|TRBJ2-1|TRBV29-1|NA
TGCAGCGTTGAATTTTCGGGACTAGCGGGATACAATGAGCAGTTCTTC
CSVEFSGLAGYNEQFF
>NA|TRBJ1-2|TRBV7-2|few
TGTGCCAGCAGCTTAGGCGCAGTCTATGGCTACACCTTC
CASSLGAVYGYTF
>TRBD2|TRBJ2-1|TRBV18|NA
TGTGCCAGCTCACCGGCACTAGCGGGGGGGCTGGGGGATGAGCAGTTCTTC
CASSPALAGGLGDEQFF
>TRBD2|TRBJ2-1|TRBV4-1|NA
TGCGCCAGCAGCCTACCAGCGGGGGGCTCCTACAATGAGCAGTTCTTC
CASSLPAGGSYNEQFF
>NA|TRBJ1-2|TRBV18|NA
TGTGCCAGCTCACCACCCTACGGTACCTATGGCTACACCTTC
CASSPPYGTYGYTF
>NA|TRBJ2-5|TRBV4-3|NA
TGCGCCAGCAGCCAAGCCCCACAAGAGACCCAGTACTTC
CASSQAPQETQYF
>TRBD2|TRBJ2-5|TRBV2|NA
TGTGCCAGCAGTGGTACTAGCGGGGGACTCCAAGAGACCCAGTACTTC
CASSGTSGGLQETQYF
>NA|TRBJ2-7|TRBV5-6|NA
TGTGCCAGCAGCTTTGGTAGCCAAACTTGGAGGGAGCAGTACTTC
CASSFGSQTWREQYF
>NA|TRBJ1-6|TRBV7-8|few
TGTGCCAGCAGCTTGGGGGGAGGGACGCAAGGCTCACCCCTCCACTTT
CASSLGGGTQGSPLHF
>NA|TRBJ2-6|TRBV18|NA
TGTGCCAGCTCACCTTCGGACCGCTCTGGGGCCAACGTCCTGACTTTC
CASSPSDRSGANVLTF
>NA|TRBJ2-5|TRBV7-2|NA
TGTGCCAGCAGGCCTCCGGATTTTAAAGAGACCCAGTACTTC
CASRPPDFKETQYF
>NA|TRBJ2-3|TRBV11-2|NA
TGTGCCAGCAGCTTAGGAGGGATAAGCACAGATACGCAGTATTTT
CASSLGGISTDTQYF
>NA|TRBJ1-2|TRBV19|once
TGTGCCAGTAGTAATGGCCCTGGACAGTATCTCTATGGCTACACCTTC
CASSNGPGQYLYGYTF
>TRBD2|TRBJ2-5|TRBV2|NA
TGTGCCAGCAGGGAGGGTACTAGCGGGGGGAAGACCCAGTACTTC
CASREGTSGGKTQYF
>TRBD2|TRBJ2-1|TRBV5-1|NA
TGCGCCAGCAGCCCACTAGCGGGATCGCCGTGGAATGAGCAGTTCTTC
CASSPLAGSPWNEQFF
>NA|TRBJ2-7|TRBV6-1|once
TGTGCCAGCAGTGAACACGGGAGACGGGGTGGAAACGAGCAGTACTTC
CASSEHGRRGGNEQYF
>NA|TRBJ1-3|TRBV5-1|NA
TGCGCCAGCAGCCCGAGCGAGGGACCCTCTGGAAACACCATATATTTT
CASSPSEGPSGNTIYF
>NA|TRBJ2-6|TRBV6-1|NA
TGTGCCAGCAGTGATTCCGCCCTTTCTGGGGCCAACGTCCTGACTTTC
CASSDSALSGANVLTF
>TRBD1|TRBJ2-4|TRBV28|NA
TGTGCCAGCAGTGGACAGGGTGAAAACATTCAGTACTTC
CASSGQGENIQYF
>NA|TRBJ2-2|TRBV25-1|NA
TGTGCCAGCAGTGAATATAGGAACACCGGGGAGCTGTTTTTT
CASSEYRNTGELFF
>TRBD2|TRBJ2-1|TRBV7-9|NA
TGTGCCAGCAGCTTACTAGCGGGGAGCAATGAGCAGTTCTTC
CASSLLAGSNEQFF
>NA|TRBJ2-3|TRBV2|once
TGTGCCAGCCTCCGGGACAACACAGATACGCAGTATTTT
CASLRDNTDTQYF
>TRBD2|TRBJ2-5|TRBV19|NA
TGTGCCAGGAGGGAGACTAGCGGGGTGCCCGAGACCCAGTACTTC
CARRETSGVPETQYF
>NA|TRBJ2-1|TRBV2|NA
TGTGCCAGCAGTGAAGCGGATAAGCAGTTCTTC
CASSEADKQFF
>TRBD1|TRBJ1-5|TRBV28|NA
TGTGCCAGCAGTTTACCGGGACAGGGGATTAAGATACGGCCCCAGCATTTT
CASSLPGQGIKIRPQHF
>NA|TRBJ2-2|TRBV4-3|NA
TGCGCCAGCAGCCAAGAATGGTTGCAGGGAGACACCGGGGAGCTGTTTTTT
CASSQEWLQGDTGELFF
>NA|TRBJ1-4|TRBV5-4|few
TGTGCCCTCCGGGAGTCCCAAAAACTGTTTTTT
CALRESQKLFF
>TRBD2|TRBJ2-2|TRBV5-4|NA
TGTGCCAGCAGGCGGGGGACTAGCGGGGGAGGCACCGGGGAGCTGTTTTTT
CASRRGTSGGGTGELFF
>NA|TRBJ1-2|TRBV5-6|NA
TGTGCCAGCAGCCCCTCCAGGAGGGGAGGCTACACCTTC
CASSPSRRGGYTF
>NA|TRBJ2-2|TRBV7-8|NA
TGTGCCAGCAGCTTAGCCTTGAGCGGCGGGGAGCTGTTTTTT
CASSLALSGGELFF
>NA|TRBJ1-1|TRBV7-9|NA
TGTGCCAGCAGCCTAGGGGGGGCGAGGAGCGCGGAAGCTTTCTTT
CASSLGGARSAEAFF
>TRBD1|TRBJ2-7|TRBV6-1|few
TGTGCCAGCAGTAAATTTCCGGGACAGGGCTACGAGCAGTACTTC
CASSKFPGQGYEQYF
>NA|TRBJ2-3|TRBV7-2|NA
TGTGCCAGCAGCGTACAACGGGAAAGGACAGATACGCAGTATTTT
CASSVQRERTDTQYF
>TRBD1|TRBJ1-1|TRBV15|NA
TGTGCCACCAGAGACAGGGGTAGGGCTGAAGCTTTCTTT
CATRDRGRAEAFF
>TRBD2|TRBJ2-1|TRBV6-6|once
TGTGCCAGCAGTTACCTCGGGGGGGAATACAATGAGCAGTTCTTC
CASSYLGGEYNEQFF
>TRBD1|TRBJ1-1|TRBV7-2|NA
TGTGCCAGCAGCGCGGGGACCGGGACAGGGCCCAGATGGAGGGAAGCTTTCTTT
CASSAGTGTGPRWREAFF
>NA|TRBJ1-6|TRBV6-6|once
TGTGCCAGCAGCAGACTGGGGGGGGAGGGTTCACCCCTCCACTTT
CASSRLGGEGSPLHF
>TRBD2|TRBJ2-7|TRBV5-1|NA
TGCGCCAGCAGCGCAACCGGGACTAGCCTCTACGAGCAGTACTTC
CASSATGTSLYEQYF
>TRBD1|TRBJ1-5|TRBV9|few
TGTGCCAGCAGCGAGGGACAGGGTGGATCTATGCCCCAGCATTTT
CASSEGQGGSMPQHF
>NA|TRBJ1-2|TRBV4-1|few
TGCGCCAGCAGCCAAGATCAGCAGGCCCTCTACACCTTC
CASSQDQQALYTF